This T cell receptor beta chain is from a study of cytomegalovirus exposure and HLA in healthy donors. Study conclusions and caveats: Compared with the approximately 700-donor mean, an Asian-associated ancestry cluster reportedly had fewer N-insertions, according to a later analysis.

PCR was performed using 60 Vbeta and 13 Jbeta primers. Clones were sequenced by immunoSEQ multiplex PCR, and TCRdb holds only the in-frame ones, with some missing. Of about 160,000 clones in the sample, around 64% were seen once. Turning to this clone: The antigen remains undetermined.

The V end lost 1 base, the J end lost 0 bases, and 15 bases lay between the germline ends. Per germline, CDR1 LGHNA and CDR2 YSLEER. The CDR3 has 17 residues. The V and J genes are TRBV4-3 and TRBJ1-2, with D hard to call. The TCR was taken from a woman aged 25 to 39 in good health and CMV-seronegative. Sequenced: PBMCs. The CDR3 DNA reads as TGCGCCAGCAGCCAAGGGTTGGCCAGGTCAGCTAACTATGGCTACACCTTC. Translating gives CASSQGLARSANYGYTF.